This T cell receptor (beta chain) was sequenced for a study of blood T cell repertoires in COVID-19 (dated by TCRdb to the early 2020s). Regarding the study in general: Samples covering the acute and convalescent phases of COVID-19 were provided by collaborators in the United States, Italy and Spain. The material from the prospective study consisted of cDNA or gDNA derived from T cells, B-cell-depleted T cells, or PBMCs. Deeply sampled blood TCRbeta repertoires from subjects exposed to, actively infected with, or recovered from COVID-19 were included in the dataset. The repertoires were released in a freely available public database intended as a resource for research on the immune response to SARS-CoV-2. The samples were drawn from two sources: the first 160 participants of the ongoing ImmuneRACE study, and over 950 subjects contributed by 6 global collaborators. Sample metadata almost always included a de-identified subject ID, COVID-19 status, age in years and sex. Where available, HLA class I and class II types were taken from metadata supplied by the sample provider and were not determined by assay-based typing.

Each collaborating institution followed its own protocols to collect whole blood in K2EDTA tubes. For TCRbeta analysis, collaborator samples were shipped as frozen whole blood, as isolated PBMCs, or as DNA extracted from either sample type. On this clone: Its cognate antigen has yet to be identified. No base qualities exist here, and no much larger clone lies one base off it.

On the study overall, not on this receptor specifically: The amount of clinical and demographic metadata varied by source and participant and was provided uncurated.

TCRbeta CDR3 regions were amplified from genomic DNA using the immunoSEQ Assay, a bias-controlled multiplex PCR. The paper's data handling went like this. The number of nucleated cells in each sample was estimated by amplification of reference gene primers within the assay. Sequence reads were collapsed and filtered to measure the absolute abundance of every unique TCRbeta CDR3 rearrangement. Productive Simpson clonality was computed per sample as the square root of Simpson's diversity index over productive rearrangements. TCRdb holds this immuneACCESS table with in-frame rearrangements only. Some clones are missing; in checked studies, unresolved V genes explain under half, and the rest has no known cause. Clone size and V and J calls were adopted from that table, with D and trimming inferred from the DNA. The sample includes around 47,000 clones, with 85% to 90% observed a single time. The ten largest make up roughly 10% of the sample.

The TCR comes from a man older than 75 with active or convalescent COVID-19. What was sequenced was peripheral blood.

The sequenced DNA is TGTGCCAGCAGCTTAGGGACAGGGACTGAAGCTTTCTTT. This encodes CASSLGTGTEAFF. Recombination linked TRBV11-1 to TRBJ1-1, and TRBD1 matches 8 of the central bases. Germline trimming: 1 base from V, 5 bases from J; junction bases outside gene matches: 0. Looking up the germline V gene (reference sequence) yields CDR1 SGHAT and CDR2 FQDESV. Inclusive of the bounding cysteine and phenylalanine, the CDR3 is 13 residues long. Kept here is only the CDR3 DNA, which spans 39 bases and is read in frame from base 1.